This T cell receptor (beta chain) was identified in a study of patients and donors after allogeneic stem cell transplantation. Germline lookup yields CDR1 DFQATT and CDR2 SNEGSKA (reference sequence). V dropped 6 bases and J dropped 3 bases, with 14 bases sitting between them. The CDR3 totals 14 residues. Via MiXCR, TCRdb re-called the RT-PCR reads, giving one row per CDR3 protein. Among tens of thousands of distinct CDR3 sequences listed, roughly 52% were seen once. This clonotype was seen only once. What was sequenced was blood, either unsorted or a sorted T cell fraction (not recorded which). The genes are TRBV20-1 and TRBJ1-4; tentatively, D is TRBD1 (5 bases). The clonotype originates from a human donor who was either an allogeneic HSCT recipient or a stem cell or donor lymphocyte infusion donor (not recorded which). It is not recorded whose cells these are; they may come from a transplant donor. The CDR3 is CSATGRPANEKLFF. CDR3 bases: TGCAGTGCCACGGGACGACCGGCTAATGAAAAACTGTTTTTT.